Below are 7 T cell receptor beta chains sequenced from a single sample in a study of T cell changes during pregnancy in multiple sclerosis. Clones were sequenced by immunoSEQ multiplex PCR, and TCRdb holds only the in-frame ones, with some missing. Of tens of thousands of clones listed, 85% to 95% were seen once; the top ten hold about 0.4%. This specimen consisted of CD4+ T cells from peripheral blood mononuclear cells, obtained in the second trimester of pregnancy. These receptor sequences come from a female donor with multiple sclerosis, enrolled in a pregnancy study.

This chain links TRBV6-9 with TRBJ1-1, with D maybe TRBD1 (5 bases). Trimming stripped 4 bases from V and 3 bases from J, with 15 bases between. CDR1 is MNHGY, CDR2 SVAAGI, per germline. The CDR3 totals 15 residues. Here the CDR3 reads CASSLRRGRDTEAFF. The CDR3 DNA is TGTGCCAGCAGTTTAAGGCGGGGGAGGGACACTGAAGCTTTCTTT.

This chain connects TRBV4-1 to TRBJ1-3; D gene ambiguous. This CDR3 has 17 residues. Deletions cut 4 bases from V and 0 bases from J, with 16 bases between. The germline CDR1 and CDR2 sequences are MGHRA and YSYEKL. The CDR3: CASSRGGLVHSGNTIYF. CDR3 in DNA: TGCGCCAGCAGCCGAGGCGGTTTAGTCCACTCTGGAAACACCATATATTTT.

This rearrangement joins TRBV7-8 to TRBJ2-3; D gene uncertain. This CDR3 is 16 amino acids long. The germline V gene has CDR1 SGHVS and CDR2 FQNEAQ. Trimming left V 5 bases short and J 0 bases short, with 15 bases between. The CDR3 reads CASSQLLETSTDTQYF. The CDR3 DNA reads as TGTGCCAGCAGCCAATTATTGGAGACTAGCACAGATACGCAGTATTTT.

The rearrangement joins TRBV10-1 to TRBJ2-7, with TRBD1 as a possible D gene (6 bases). Trimming cost V 3 bases and J 7 bases, with 10 bases left between them. Germline V lookup: CDR1 WNHNN, CDR2 SYGVQD (reference sequence). The CDR3 spans 12 residues. CDR3 residues: CASSDTRGEQYF. In nucleotides, the CDR3 is TGCGCCAGCAGTGATACCAGGGGAGAGCAGTACTTC.

The chain recombines TRBV5-1 with TRBJ1-2; a possible D gene is TRBD1 (5 bases). The germline CDR1 and CDR2 sequences are SGHRS and YFSETQ. Trimming stripped 0 bases from V and 6 bases from J, with 18 bases between. The CDR3 is 16 amino acids. The CDR3 region is CASSLAGNWGGNGYTF. The CDR3 coding sequence is TGCGCCAGCAGCTTGGCCGGAAATTGGGGGGGAAATGGCTACACCTTC.

The chain links TRBV11-2 to TRBJ2-2, with TRBD2 identical over 8 bases. The CDR3 runs 18 residues. Germline V lookup: CDR1 SGHAT, CDR2 FQNNGV. J gave up 6 bases and V 3 bases, and 15 bases lay outside the gene matches. CDR3: CASSFAMPGLVASGELFF. The CDR3, as DNA: TGTGCCAGCAGCTTTGCGATGCCGGGACTAGTTGCGTCCGGGGAGCTGTTTTTT.

V gene TRBV18 combines with J gene TRBJ1-5; D is undetermined. Germline V gene lookup returns CDR1 KGHSH and CDR2 LQKENI. V shed 2 bases and J shed 2 bases, with 4 bases lying between them. The CDR3 has 13 residues. CDR3 sequence reads: CASSPEGNQPQHF. CDR3 nucleotides: TGTGCCAGCTCACCAGAGGGCAATCAGCCCCAGCATTTT. Together with reference TRBV18 and TRBJ1-5, the CDR3 gives the full variable domain: NAGVMQNPRHLVRRRGQEARLRCSPMKGHSHVYWYRQLPEEGLKFMVYLQKENIIDESGMPKERFSAEFPKEGPSILRIQQVVRGDSAAYFCASSPEGNQPQHFGDGTRLSIL.